This T cell receptor (beta chain) was found in a study of tumor and adjacent non-tumor tissue in lung cancer. Overall study: Each sample yielded around 4 million productive TCRbeta reads on average.

Study-wide findings and caveats: Tumor TCR diversity, when higher, was linked to shorter survival.

The library came from three nested PCR rounds adapted from ARM-PCR protocols. From the multiplex PCR reads, TCRdb called clonotypes with MiXCR, one entry per CDR3 protein. The data contain 120,000 to 150,000 distinct CDR3 sequences, around 67% of them singletons. The template was RNA from unsorted bulk tissue. Of note for this clonotype: Its antigen remains unknown. The junction departs from the called germline gene at one end, perhaps through a read error.

Germline CDR1 reads MNHNS; CDR2 reads SASEGT. The CDR3 sequence is 13 residues long. This TCR was sampled from a man aged 60 to 75 with small cell lung cancer. V is TRBV6-1 and J is TRBJ2-1; D is unclear. The sample consisted of lung tumor tissue. CDR3 residues: CAGSEPSSNRRFF. The CDR3 DNA is TGTGCCGGCAGTGAACCGAGTTCTAATAGGCGGTTCTTC.